These 27 T cell receptor beta chains share one sample of origin, sequenced in a study of Ad26.COV2.S vaccination and SARS-CoV-2 variants. The method was immunoSEQ multiplex PCR; TCRdb's version includes in-frame clones alone and lacks a portion of them. The data contain 300,000 to 400,000 clones, around 90% of them seen just once; the ten biggest clones take up around 4%. The specimen comprised peripheral blood, sampled after recovery from COVID-19. Receptors were obtained from a human donor who had recovered from COVID-19.

The V and J genes are TRBV18 and TRBJ1-1; tentatively, D is TRBD1 (5 bases). The length of the CDR3 is 13 residues. The germline V gene has CDR1 KGHSH and CDR2 LQKENI. V shed 4 bases and J shed 2 bases, with 8 bases lying between them. CDR3 DNA: TGTGCCAGCTCACAAGACAGTAACACTGAAGCTTTCTTT. This sequence encodes CASSQDSNTEAFF.

The chain has TRBV4-1 and TRBJ2-5; D gene uncertain. Between the trimmed V and J ends, which lost 1 base and 5 bases, there was a span of 14 bases. In germline, CDR1 is MGHRA, CDR2 YSYEKL. CDR3 size: 15 residues. CDR3 nucleotide sequence: TGCGCCAGCAGCCAAGTTAGAACGTCAAGGGAGACCCAGTACTTC. Protein sequence: CASSQVRTSRETQYF.

This chain's CDR3 is CASSFSQSSSNSPLHF. The CDR3, as DNA: TGCGCCAGCAGCTTTTCCCAATCAAGTTCCAATTCACCCCTCCACTTT. V is TRBV5-1 and J is TRBJ1-6, with D unclear. The CDR3 spans 16 residues. V was clipped by 2 bases and J by 7 bases, with 16 bases between them. The germline V gene encodes CDR1 SGHRS and CDR2 YFSETQ.

This chain connects TRBV3-1 (or the pseudogene TRBV3-2) to TRBJ1-5; unclear D gene. The CDR3 runs to 14 residues. Germline-derived CDR1 and CDR2 are LGHDT and YNNKEL (reference sequence). V was shortened by 4 bases and J by 0 bases, with 7 bases between the two germline ends. Here the CDR3 DNA reads TGTGCCAGCAGCCCCGACAATAGCAATCAGCCCCAGCATTTT. This sequence encodes CASSPDNSNQPQHF.

This rearrangement joins TRBV5-3 to TRBJ1-5; 10 nucleotides align to TRBD1. TRBV5-3 is annotated as an ORF whose role is uncertain. After removal of 4 bases from V and 5 bases from J, the junction contained 9 bases not matched to a gene. The CDR3 contains 16 residues. DNA for the CDR3: TGTGCCAGAAGCCAAGAAGGACAGGGGGTTTATCAGCCCCAGCATTTT. Protein sequence: CARSQEGQGVYQPQHF.

The chain carries TRBV12-3 or TRBV12-4 and TRBJ2-7; weak D call: TRBD2 (6 bases). This CDR3 contains 13 residues. Trimming took off 1 base at V and 2 bases at J, with 6 bases between the two ends. CDR3 protein: CASSLGGTYEQYF. The CDR3 DNA sequence: TGTGCCAGCAGTTTAGGCGGGACCTACGAGCAGTACTTC.

The V call is TRBV20-1, the J call TRBJ1-1; D gene unclear. The CDR3 is 11 amino acids. Germline values: CDR1 DFQATT, CDR2 SNEGSKA (reference sequence). V was cut by 2 bases and J by 1 base, with 2 bases left in between. CDR3 DNA: TGCAGTGCTAGACAGAACACTGAAGCTTTCTTT. Residues: CSARQNTEAFF.

CDR3 nucleotides: TGTGCCAGCAGCGTGGCGACCGGGACAGGGAACTATGGCTACACCTTC. Protein sequence: CASSVATGTGNYGYTF. The V call is TRBV9, the J call TRBJ1-2; 9 bases line up with TRBD1. The CDR3 is 16 residues long. The J segment lost 2 bases and the V segment lost 2 bases, leaving 7 bases of the junction unmatched. In germline, CDR1 is SGDLS, CDR2 YYNGEE.

The V and J genes are TRBV5-1 and TRBJ2-7; 8 bases are a match to TRBD1. Germline V gene sequence: CDR1 SGHRS, CDR2 YFSETQ. This CDR3 spans 16 amino acids. V gave up 0 bases and J gave up 5 bases; unmatched junction bases: 10. As DNA, the CDR3 is TGCGCCAGCAGCTTGGATTTGAGACAGGGGTACGACGAGCAGTACTTC. As protein: CASSLDLRQGYDEQYF.

The chain joins TRBV4-3 to TRBJ1-6, with no clear D. The CDR3 extends over 15 amino acids. V lost 0 bases, J lost 9 bases, and 12 bases lay in between. Germline V gene lookup returns CDR1 LGHNA and CDR2 YSLEER. CDR3: CASSQDNGRGSPLHF. The CDR3 DNA reads as TGCGCCAGCAGCCAAGATAACGGGCGGGGTTCACCCCTCCACTTT.

The chain is built from TRBV18 and TRBJ1-1; D perhaps matches TRBD1 (5 bases). CDR3 length equals 16 residues. The V and J ends lost 8 bases and 0 bases respectively, with 19 bases between them. The germline V gene encodes CDR1 KGHSH and CDR2 LQKENI. As DNA, the CDR3 is TGTGCCAGCCGCCTCGGGGGGTCTCCTATGAACACTGAAGCTTTCTTT. Amino acids: CASRLGGSPMNTEAFF.

This clone has a handful of counts. V is TRBV2 and J is TRBJ1-1, with D unresolved. The CDR3 covers 14 residues. Between the trimmed V and J ends, which lost 4 bases and 0 bases, there was a span of 9 bases. Germline V lookup: CDR1 SNHLY, CDR2 FYNNEI. The CDR3 spells CASSGRSMNTEAFF. Written as DNA, the CDR3 is TGTGCCAGCAGTGGGAGGAGTATGAACACTGAAGCTTTCTTT. The variable domain in full, with the rest retrieved from reference TRBV2 and TRBJ1-1, is EPEVTQTPSHQVTQMGQEVILRCVPISNHLYFYWYRQILGQKVEFLVSFYNNEISEKSEIFDDQFSVERPDGSNFTLKIRSTKLEDSAMYFCASSGRSMNTEAFFGQGTRLTVV.

This clone was detected only once. This chain joins TRBV5-1 and TRBJ2-2; TRBD2 might be the D (6 bases). The CDR3 sequence is 15 residues long. CDR1 is SGHRS, CDR2 YFSETQ, per germline. Deletions cut 3 bases from V and 2 bases from J, with 11 bases between. The CDR3 loop reads CASSSRGSNTGELFF. For the CDR3, the DNA is TGCGCCAGCAGCTCACGGGGGTCTAACACCGGGGAGCTGTTTTTT.

The chain joins TRBV3-1 (or the pseudogene TRBV3-2) to TRBJ1-3, with a possible D match to TRBD1 (6 bases). The germline CDR1 and CDR2 sequences are LGHDT and YNNKEL (reference sequence). V was shortened by 5 bases and J by 1 base, with 12 bases between the two germline ends. The CDR3 covers 15 residues. CDR3 loop: CASSSEGGSGNTIYF. The CDR3 DNA follows: TGTGCCAGCAGCTCAGAGGGGGGGTCTGGAAACACCATATATTTT.

With regard to this clone: Different DNA sequences within this sample yield the same CDR3. V is TRBV15 and J is TRBJ1-3; TRBD1 is a possible D gene (6 bases). The CDR3 consists of 15 residues. V was trimmed by 0 bases and J by 4 bases, leaving 10 bases between them. The germline CDR1 and CDR2 sequences are LNHNV and YYDKDF (reference sequence). The CDR3 DNA is TGTGCCACCAGCAGAGACAGGGGATCCGGAAACACCATATATTTT. As protein: CATSRDRGSGNTIYF. Full variable domain (missing parts from reference TRBV15 and TRBJ1-3): DAMVIQNPRYQVTQFGKPVTLSCSQTLNHNVMYWYQQKSSQAPKLLFHYYDKDFNNEADTPDNFQSRRPNTSFCFLDIRSPGLGDTAMYLCATSRDRGSGNTIYFGEGSWLTVV.

The V and J genes are TRBV6-4 and TRBJ2-1, with D possibly being TRBD2 (5 bases). Looked up from germline, CDR1 is MRHNA and CDR2 is SNTAGT. This CDR3 spans 11 amino acids. V was trimmed by 2 bases and J by 9 bases, leaving 5 bases between them. CDR3: CASSDRGEQFF. Here the CDR3 DNA reads TGTGCCAGCAGTGACCGGGGTGAGCAGTTCTTC.

On this clone: One end of the junction does not line up with germline, which may come from a read error. V is TRBV2 and J is TRBJ2-3, with 9 nucleotides matching TRBD1. The germline V gene encodes CDR1 SNHLY and CDR2 FYNNEI. The CDR3 consists of 15 residues. The CDR3 here is CASSEGTGNTDTQYF. CDR3 sequence (DNA): TGTGCCAGCAGCGAAGGGACAGGGAACACAGATACGCAGTATTTT.

The gene calls are TRBV2 and TRBJ2-1, with D possibly being TRBD1 or TRBD2 (5 bases each). Deletions cut 10 bases from V and 8 bases from J, with 21 bases between. This CDR3 comprises 14 residues. CDR1 and CDR2 (germline): SNHLY, FYNNEI. CDR3 in amino acids: CATPGSGPLDEQFF. The CDR3 DNA reads TGTGCCACCCCGGGATCGGGACCCTTGGATGAGCAGTTCTTC.

The gene calls are TRBV11-2 and TRBJ1-3, with D perhaps matching TRBD1 (6 bases). This CDR3 has 15 residues. The V gene's germline CDR1 is SGHAT and CDR2 FQNNGV. V was clipped by 1 base and J by 0 bases, with 7 bases between them. CDR3 nucleotide sequence: TGTGCCAGCAGCTTAGGGACAGCCTCTGGAAACACCATATATTTT. Protein product: CASSLGTASGNTIYF.

The J gene is TRBJ1-6, the V gene TRBV7-2, with 10 nucleotides matching TRBD1. CDR3 length equals 18 residues. CDR1 is SGHTA and CDR2 is FQGNSA in the germline V gene. The junction had 4 bases not matched to a gene; V was cut back by 2 bases and J by 0 bases. CDR3 protein: CASSLMGQGSSYNSPLHF. In DNA form, the CDR3 reads TGTGCCAGCAGCTTAATGGGACAGGGGAGCTCCTATAATTCACCCCTCCACTTT.

The gene calls are TRBV5-1 and TRBJ2-3; 10 bases map to TRBD2. The germline V gene has CDR1 SGHRS and CDR2 YFSETQ. CDR3 length equals 16 residues. V was pared by 3 bases and J by 2 bases, with 6 bases of the junction left unmatched. CDR3 nucleotides: TGCGCCAGCAGCTCAGGGACTAGCGAGGTCACAGATACGCAGTATTTT. This translates into CASSSGTSEVTDTQYF. The whole variable domain, remainder taken from reference TRBV5-1 and TRBJ2-3, is KAGVTQTPRYLIKTRGQQVTLSCSPISGHRSVSWYQQTPGQGLQFLFEYFSETQRNKGNFPGRFSGRQFSNSRSEMNVSTLELGDSALYLCASSSGTSEVTDTQYFGPGTRLTVL.

The rearrangement joins TRBV19 to TRBJ1-4; D is possibly TRBD1 (6 bases). The CDR3 loop spans 16 amino acids. Germline values: CDR1 LNHDA, CDR2 SQIVND (reference sequence). Trimming cost V 3 bases and J 0 bases, with 11 bases left between them. The CDR3 protein is CASSISQGATNEKLFF. The CDR3 DNA follows: TGTGCCAGTAGTATCTCACAGGGAGCAACTAATGAAAAACTGTTTTTT.

This clone is a singleton in its sample. This chain joins TRBV3-1 (or the pseudogene TRBV3-2) and TRBJ1-6, with 7 bases that match TRBD1. With V trimmed by 6 bases and J by 7 bases, 6 bases remained unmatched. Germline V lookup: CDR1 LGHDT, CDR2 YNNKEL (reference sequence). The CDR3 is 14 residues long. The CDR3 DNA follows: TGTGCCAGCAGTGAGACAGGGAGCAATTCACCCCTCCACTTT. It specifies CASSETGSNSPLHF.

This chain joins TRBV7-3 and TRBJ1-2, with D possibly TRBD1 on 5 matching bases. The germline gives CDR1 SGHTA, CDR2 FQGTGA. Deletions cut 5 bases from V and 4 bases from J, with 20 bases between. There are 16 residues in the CDR3. The CDR3 spells CASSPQGEGRGYGYTF. CDR3 DNA: TGTGCCAGCAGCCCTCAGGGTGAGGGACGGGGCTATGGCTACACCTTC. Drawing the rest from reference TRBV7-3 and TRBJ1-2, the complete variable domain is GAGVSQTPSNKVTEKGKYVELRCDPISGHTALYWYRQSLGQGPEFLIYFQGTGAADDSGLPNDRFFAVRPEGSVSTLKIQRTERGDSAVYLCASSPQGEGRGYGYTFGSGTRLTVV.

The chain joins TRBV3-1 (or the pseudogene TRBV3-2) to TRBJ1-1, with a weak D call TRBD1 (6 bases). The germline CDR1 and CDR2 sequences are LGHDT and YNNKEL (reference sequence). The length of the CDR3 is 12 residues. V lost 2 bases to trimming and J lost 11 bases, with 12 bases between them. CDR3 bases: TGTGCCAGCAGCCAAAAAGGGGGTCGGGCTTTCTTT. Its protein product is CASSQKGGRAFF.

This clone came up a few times. The chain combines TRBV18 with TRBJ1-3; no firm D call. With 0 bases removed from V and 2 bases from J, the gap between germline ends came to 8 bases. The CDR3 covers 15 residues. Germline assignment: CDR1 KGHSH and CDR2 LQKENI. The CDR3: CASSPPTRTGNTIYF. The CDR3 coding sequence is TGTGCCAGCTCACCACCGACCAGAACTGGAAACACCATATATTTT.

V is TRBV9 and J is TRBJ1-1; D is ambiguous. The V end lost 0 bases, the J end lost 7 bases, and 13 bases lay between the germline ends. The CDR3 is made up of 14 amino acids. Germline CDR1 SGDLS, CDR2 YYNGEE. DNA of the CDR3: TGTGCCAGCAGCGTAGGTTCAGCTGCGGGTGAAGCTTTCTTT. Residues: CASSVGSAAGEAFF.